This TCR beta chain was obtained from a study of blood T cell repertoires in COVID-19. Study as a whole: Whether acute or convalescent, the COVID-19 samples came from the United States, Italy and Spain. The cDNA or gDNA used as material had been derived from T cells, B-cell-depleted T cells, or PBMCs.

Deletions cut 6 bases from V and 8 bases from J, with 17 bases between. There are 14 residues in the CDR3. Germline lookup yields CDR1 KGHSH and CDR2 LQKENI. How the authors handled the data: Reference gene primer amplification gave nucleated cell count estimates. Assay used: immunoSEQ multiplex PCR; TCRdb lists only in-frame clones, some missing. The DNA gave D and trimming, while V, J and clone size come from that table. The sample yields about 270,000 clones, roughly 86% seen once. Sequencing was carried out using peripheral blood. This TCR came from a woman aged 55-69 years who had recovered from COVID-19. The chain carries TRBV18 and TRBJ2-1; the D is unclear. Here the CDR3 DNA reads TGTGCCAGCTCGCCCCTACGCGGCGTCGATGAGCAGTTCTTC. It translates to CASSPLRGVDEQFF. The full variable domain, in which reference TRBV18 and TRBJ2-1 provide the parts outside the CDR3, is NAGVMQNPRHLVRRRGQEARLRCSPMKGHSHVYWYRQLPEEGLKFMVYLQKENIIDESGMPKERFSAEFPKEGPSILRIQQVVRGDSAAYFCASSPLRGVDEQFFGPGTRLTVL.